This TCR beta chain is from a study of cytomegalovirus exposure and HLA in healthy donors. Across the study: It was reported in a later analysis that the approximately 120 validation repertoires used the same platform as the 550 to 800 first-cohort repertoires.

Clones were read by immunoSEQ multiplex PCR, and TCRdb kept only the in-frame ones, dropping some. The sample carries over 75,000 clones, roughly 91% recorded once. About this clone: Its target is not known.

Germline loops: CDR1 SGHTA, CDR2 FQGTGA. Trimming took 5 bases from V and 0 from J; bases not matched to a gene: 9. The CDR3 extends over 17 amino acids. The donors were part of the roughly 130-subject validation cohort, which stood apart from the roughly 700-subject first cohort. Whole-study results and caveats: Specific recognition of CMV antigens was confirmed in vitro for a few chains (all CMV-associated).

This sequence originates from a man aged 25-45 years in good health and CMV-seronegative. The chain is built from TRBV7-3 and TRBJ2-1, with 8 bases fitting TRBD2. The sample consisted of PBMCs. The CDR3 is CASSLGSGTSSYNEQFF. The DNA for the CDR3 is TGTGCCAGCAGCCTTGGTAGCGGGACGAGCTCCTACAATGAGCAGTTCTTC.